The clone carrying this TCR beta chain turned up a few times. It was with unique molecular identifiers that the TCRbeta library was prepared. MiXCR, run by TCRdb on the PCR reads, gives a single entry per CDR3 protein. This sample has around 360,000 distinct CDR3 sequences, with approximately 10% found just once. The data belong to a study of T-cell reconstitution after alpha-beta-depleted transplantation in children. The specimen was PBMCs from the stem cell graft donor, collected from the stem cell graft. This receptor was obtained from a human donor who donated a stem cell graft to a child with acute lymphoblastic leukemia.

CDR3: CASSTDRRGSYEQYF. The DNA of the CDR3 is TGTGCCAGCAGTACCGACAGGAGGGGAAGCTACGAGCAGTACTTC. This chain uses TRBV5-6 with TRBJ2-7; D could derive from TRBD1 or TRBD2 (6 bases each). CDR3 length: 15 residues. Trimming removed 5 bases from V and 3 bases from J, with 18 bases in between. The germline V gene encodes CDR1 SGHDT and CDR2 YYEEEE. Filled out from reference TRBV5-6 and TRBJ2-7, the complete variable domain reads DAGVTQSPTHLIKTRGQQVTLRCSPKSGHDTVSWYQQALGQGPQFIFQYYEEEERQRGNFPDRFSGHQFPNYSSELNVNALLLGDSALYLCASSTDRRGSYEQYFGPGTRLTVT.